A single sample is the source of the 4 T cell receptor beta chains below, sequenced in a study of monozygotic twins with inflammatory bowel disease. Using the 5' RACE reads, TCRdb records one entry per CDR3 protein without DNA. Recorded here are 350,000 to 550,000 distinct CDR3 sequences; the top ten clones represent more than 2%. Material: blood. The receptors stem from a human donor with ulcerative colitis or Crohn's disease, or a healthy co-twin of an affected twin (not recorded which).

The chain is built from TRBV5-1 and TRBJ1-5. This CDR3 comprises 13 residues. In germline, CDR1 is SGHRS, CDR2 YFSETQ. This CDR3 is CASRVEDTQPQHF.

This chain uses TRBV3-1 with TRBJ1-1. Germline CDR1 LGHDT, CDR2 YNNKEL (reference sequence). The CDR3 loop spans 13 amino acids. The CDR3 reads CASSQGQMISAFF. Combining the CDR3 with reference TRBV3-1 and TRBJ1-1 gives the whole variable domain DTAVSQTPKYLVTQMGNDKSIKCEQNLGHDTMYWYKQDSKKFLKIMFSYNNKELIINETVPNRFSPKSPDKAHLNLHINSLELGDSAVYFCASSQGQMISAFFGQGTRLTVV.

The rearrangement links TRBV16 to TRBJ2-5. The CDR3 runs to 12 residues. Germline assignment: CDR1 KGHSY and CDR2 FQNENV. The CDR3 protein is CASSFNGETQYF.

The chain combines TRBV7-8 with TRBJ2-1; the D call of TRBD2 rests on TCRdb alone, since no DNA is present to check it. CDR1 and CDR2 from the germline V gene are SGHVS and FQNEAQ. This CDR3 spans 19 amino acids. This CDR3 reads CASSLLVAGQISSYNEQFF.